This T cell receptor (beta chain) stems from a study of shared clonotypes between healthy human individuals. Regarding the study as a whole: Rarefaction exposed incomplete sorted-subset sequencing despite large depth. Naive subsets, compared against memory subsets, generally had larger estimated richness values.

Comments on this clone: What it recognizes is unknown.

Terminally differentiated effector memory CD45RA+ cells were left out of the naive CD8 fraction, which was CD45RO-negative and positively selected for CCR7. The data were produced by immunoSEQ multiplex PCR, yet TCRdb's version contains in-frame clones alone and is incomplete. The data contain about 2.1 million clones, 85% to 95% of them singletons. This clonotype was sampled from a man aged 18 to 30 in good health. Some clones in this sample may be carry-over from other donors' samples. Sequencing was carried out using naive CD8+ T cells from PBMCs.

CDR3 loop: CASRDGNAAPYGYTF. The CDR3 region has the DNA TGTGCCAGCAGGGATGGGAACGCAGCCCCCTATGGCTACACCTTC. This sequence joins TRBV5-8 and TRBJ1-2; D is uncertain. V shed 5 bases and J shed 4 bases, with 18 bases lying between them. Germline CDR1 and CDR2: SGHTS and YDEGEE. The CDR3 is made up of 15 amino acids.